This T cell receptor beta chain was identified during a study of early T cells in non-severe SARS-CoV-2 infection. Turning to the study itself: Chains stayed unpaired after sequencing of bulk RNA from unsorted whole blood.

V dropped 3 bases and J dropped 8 bases, with 11 bases sitting between them. The length of the CDR3 is 13 residues. Attachment of unique molecular identifiers was made to individual cDNA molecules. From the 5' RACE reads, TCRdb called clonotypes with MiXCR, one entry per CDR3 protein. The sample lists tens of thousands of distinct CDR3 sequences; 5% were seen once. This clonotype was counted many times. The receptor was isolated from an adult who was a healthcare worker with PCR-confirmed SARS-CoV-2 infection or an uninfected control (not recorded which). The chain links TRBV12-3 or TRBV12-4 to TRBJ2-4; the D is unclear. The specimen was whole blood. The CDR3 DNA is TGTGCCAGCAGTTTTGCAGGACCAGACATTCAGTACTTC. Translated, it gives CASSFAGPDIQYF.